This is a list of T cell receptor beta chains from one sample in a study of shared clonotypes between healthy human individuals. The data were produced by immunoSEQ multiplex PCR, yet TCRdb's version contains in-frame clones alone and is incomplete. The profile shows approximately 2,000,000 clones, over 85% of them singletons. Sample: naive CD8+ T cells from PBMCs. These receptors were collected from a man aged 18 to 35 in good health. Some clones in this sample may be carry-over from other donors' samples. Each CDR3 is given with its conserved first and last residue. The order of the fields is clone size, D gene, V gene, J gene, CDR3 DNA, CDR3 protein. D genes are given only for firm matches. For some rows the clone size is stated as once, few or many, or as a class when expanded; others skip it.

size: NA; D: TRBD1; V: TRBV7-9; J: TRBJ2-7; DNA: TGTGCCAGCAGCTTCCCCGGGACAGGGGCCTACGAGCAGTACTTC; CDR3: CASSFPGTGAYEQYF
size: NA; D: TRBD2; V: TRBV27; J: TRBJ2-1; DNA: TGTGCCAGCACGGGACTAACCCACAATGAGCAGTTCTTC; CDR3: CASTGLTHNEQFF
size: NA; D: NA; V: TRBV9; J: TRBJ2-4; DNA: TGTGCCAGCAGCGTAGACGCTAGCAGAGCCAAAAACATTCAGTACTTC; CDR3: CASSVDASRAKNIQYF
size: NA; D: TRBD1; V: TRBV19; J: TRBJ1-1; DNA: TGTGCCAGTATCCCAAGGGGGACAGCCGCCACTGAAGCTTTCTTT; CDR3: CASIPRGTAATEAFF
size: NA; D: NA; V: TRBV27; J: TRBJ2-1; DNA: TGTGCCAGCAGTTTAGGTACTGGCTACAATGAGCAGTTCTTC; CDR3: CASSLGTGYNEQFF
size: NA; D: NA; V: TRBV6-5; J: TRBJ1-1; DNA: TGTGCCAGCAGCCTGCAGGGGTACACTGAAGCTTTCTTT; CDR3: CASSLQGYTEAFF
size: NA; D: NA; V: TRBV28; J: TRBJ1-3; DNA: TGTGCCAGCAGTTTCATCGGGACGGGCCTTGGAAACACCATATATTTT; CDR3: CASSFIGTGLGNTIYF
size: NA; D: TRBD2; V: TRBV9; J: TRBJ2-1; DNA: TGTGCCAGCAGCGACGGGACTAGCGGGCCCTCCTACAATGAGCAGTTCTTC; CDR3: CASSDGTSGPSYNEQFF
size: NA; D: TRBD2; V: TRBV9; J: TRBJ2-1; DNA: TGTGCCAGCAGCGTCCGGACTAGCGGCCTCCTCAATGAGCAGTTCTTC; CDR3: CASSVRTSGLLNEQFF
size: NA; D: TRBD2; V: TRBV9; J: TRBJ2-1; DNA: TGTGCCAGCAGCGCCAGCGGGACCTCCTACAATGAGCAGTTCTTC; CDR3: CASSASGTSYNEQFF
size: once; D: NA; V: TRBV25-1; J: TRBJ2-2; DNA: TGTGCCAGCAGTCCCGCCGCGGCCGGGGAGCTGTTTTTT; CDR3: CASSPAAAGELFF
size: once; D: NA; V: TRBV10-2; J: TRBJ2-7; DNA: TGCGCCAGCAGTGAAGCAGGGCTATCCTACGAGCAGTACTTC; CDR3: CASSEAGLSYEQYF
size: NA; D: NA; V: TRBV5-1; J: TRBJ2-7; DNA: TGCGCCAGCAGCTTAACAGGTGGGGCTAGGGGCGAGCAGTACTTC; CDR3: CASSLTGGARGEQYF
size: NA; D: TRBD1; V: TRBV7-6; J: TRBJ1-1; DNA: TGTGCCAGCAGCTTGGGACAGGGTACTGAAGCTTTCTTT; CDR3: CASSLGQGTEAFF
size: NA; D: TRBD1; V: TRBV15; J: TRBJ1-2; DNA: TGTGCCACCAGCAGAACGACAGGGGGCGACGGCTACACCTTC; CDR3: CATSRTTGGDGYTF
size: NA; D: NA; V: TRBV29-1; J: TRBJ2-7; DNA: TGCAGCGTTGAGGGCAGGAATTTCGAGCAGTACTTC; CDR3: CSVEGRNFEQYF
size: once; D: TRBD1; V: TRBV27; J: TRBJ1-5; DNA: TGTGCCAGCAGACCCGGGACAGGGTTTCAGCCCCAGCATTTT; CDR3: CASRPGTGFQPQHF
size: NA; D: NA; V: TRBV19; J: TRBJ1-1; DNA: TGTGCCAGTAGTATGGGTCGTTCAAACACTGAAGCTTTCTTT; CDR3: CASSMGRSNTEAFF
size: NA; D: NA; V: TRBV15; J: TRBJ2-3; DNA: TGTGCCACCAGCAGATCCTCATCCCACGGACTCCGGGATAGCACAGATACGCAGTATTTT; CDR3: CATSRSSSHGLRDSTDTQYF
size: NA; D: NA; V: TRBV15; J: TRBJ2-7; DNA: TGTGCCACCAGCAGAGATAGGGAGACAGGACCCTACGAGCAGTACTTC; CDR3: CATSRDRETGPYEQYF